Listed below are T cell receptor beta chains from one sample, sequenced in a study of immune evolution from preneoplasia to lung adenocarcinoma. TCRdb's copy holds only in-frame clones and misses some; the assay was immunoSEQ multiplex PCR. The sample yields about 1,800 clones, around 78% seen once. The sample consisted of FFPE atypical adenomatous hyperplasia tissue from the lung. These receptor sequences come from a person aged 65 to 85 with lung adenocarcinoma. The CDR3 runs from the conserved cysteine through the conserved F or W. The order of the fields is V gene, J gene, D gene, clone size, CDR3 DNA, CDR3 protein. A D gene is named only where the DNA matches it firmly. Only part of the rows carry a size: once, few, many, or a class if the clone is expanded.

V: TRBV28
J: TRBJ1-5
D: .
size: .
DNA: TGTGCCAGCAGTCAGGGGTGGGGCAATCAGCCCCAGCATTTT
CDR3: CASSQGWGNQPQHF

V: TRBV28
J: TRBJ2-1
D: TRBD2
size: .
DNA: TGTGCCAGCAGTTTCACTAGCGGGGATAACAATGAGCAGTTCTTC
CDR3: CASSFTSGDNNEQFF

V: TRBV7-8
J: TRBJ1-1
D: .
size: .
DNA: TGTGCCAGCAGCCCTAGGATGGGCACTGAAGCTTTCTTT
CDR3: CASSPRMGTEAFF

V: TRBV29-1
J: TRBJ2-5
D: .
size: .
DNA: TGCAGCGTTGCGAGGCGTGAATTCCAAGAGACCCAGTACTTC
CDR3: CSVARREFQETQYF

V: TRBV6-5
J: TRBJ1-1
D: .
size: .
DNA: TGTGCCAGCAGTTACTCCACAGGAAACACTGAAGCTTTCTTT
CDR3: CASSYSTGNTEAFF

V: TRBV2
J: TRBJ1-2
D: .
size: .
DNA: TGTGCCAGCAGGCAGGGTTGGAACTATGGCTACACCTTC
CDR3: CASRQGWNYGYTF

V: TRBV15
J: TRBJ1-2
D: .
size: .
DNA: TGTGCCACCAGCATAGACAGCCGAGGGGGCTACACCTTC
CDR3: CATSIDSRGGYTF

V: TRBV10-3
J: TRBJ1-1
D: TRBD1
size: .
DNA: TGTGCCATCAAAGGGACAGGGGGCGCGGGAACTGAAGCTTTCTTT
CDR3: CAIKGTGGAGTEAFF

V: TRBV6-4
J: TRBJ2-6
D: TRBD2
size: .
DNA: TGTGCCAGCAGTGAAACGGGAGGGGAAGGGGCCAACGTCCTGACTTTC
CDR3: CASSETGGEGANVLTF

V: TRBV28
J: TRBJ1-1
D: .
size: .
DNA: TGTGCCAGCAGTACACCCTTGAGGTTAGACACTGAAGCTTTCTTT
CDR3: CASSTPLRLDTEAFF

V: TRBV20-1
J: TRBJ1-1
D: .
size: .
DNA: TGCAGTGCTAGAAACCGTGGGCAAGCTTTCTTT
CDR3: CSARNRGQAFF

V: TRBV18
J: TRBJ1-5
D: TRBD1
size: .
DNA: TGTGCCAGCTCACCCACAGGGGACCGTAGTCAGCCCCAGCATTTT
CDR3: CASSPTGDRSQPQHF

V: TRBV29-1
J: TRBJ2-7
D: TRBD2
size: .
DNA: TGCAGCGCTTTTTTGGCTAGCGGGTACTACGAGCAGTACTTC
CDR3: CSAFLASGYYEQYF

V: TRBV27
J: TRBJ2-1
D: TRBD2
size: .
DNA: TGTGCCAGCAGTTTAGTGACTAGCGAGCGATACAATGAGCAGTTCTTC
CDR3: CASSLVTSERYNEQFF

V: TRBV6-5
J: TRBJ1-6
D: TRBD1
size: .
DNA: TGTGCCAGCAGTTACACGACAGGGACCGATTCACCCCTCCACTTT
CDR3: CASSYTTGTDSPLHF

V: TRBV9
J: TRBJ2-3
D: .
size: .
DNA: TGTGCCAGCAGCGTAGTCCCCCTAGAGGGTCCCACAGATACGCAGTATTTT
CDR3: CASSVVPLEGPTDTQYF

V: TRBV19
J: TRBJ1-1
D: TRBD1
size: .
DNA: TGTGCCAGTAGTACCCAACAGGGGGCAACTGAAGCTTTCTTT
CDR3: CASSTQQGATEAFF

V: TRBV7-2
J: TRBJ2-7
D: .
size: .
DNA: TGTGCCAGCAGCTTAGCGTCTAGCGCCTCCTACGAGCAGTACTTC
CDR3: CASSLASSASYEQYF

V: TRBV14
J: TRBJ2-3
D: .
size: .
DNA: TGTGCCAGCAGCCAGGGGTTCTATACGCAGTATTTT
CDR3: CASSQGFYTQYF

V: TRBV5-1
J: TRBJ2-7
D: .
size: .
DNA: TGCGCCAGCAGCCTCGGGGACGGGTCCTACGAGCAGTACTTC
CDR3: CASSLGDGSYEQYF

V: TRBV2
J: TRBJ2-3
D: TRBD2
size: .
DNA: TGTGCCAGCAGTCCTCTGAGCGGGAGTCAAGATACGCAGTATTTT
CDR3: CASSPLSGSQDTQYF

V: TRBV10-1
J: TRBJ2-7
D: .
size: .
DNA: TGCGCCAGCACCCCCTACGAGCAGTACTTC
CDR3: CASTPYEQYF

V: TRBV6-1
J: TRBJ2-3
D: .
size: .
DNA: TGTGCCAGCAGTGTCCGGACTGCCGTTGCGCAGTATTTT
CDR3: CASSVRTAVAQYF

V: TRBV7-2
J: TRBJ2-1
D: .
size: .
DNA: TGTGCCAGCAGTACAGACTTCCTCTCCTACAATGAGCAGTTCTTC
CDR3: CASSTDFLSYNEQFF

V: TRBV28
J: TRBJ2-1
D: TRBD2
size: .
DNA: TGTGCCAGCAGAAAGGGACTAGCGGGAGGCCCATCGTTCTTC
CDR3: CASRKGLAGGPSFF

V: TRBV5-1
J: TRBJ2-7
D: TRBD1
size: .
DNA: TGCGCCAGCAGCTTGTCCGGACAGGGGCTGAATTACGAGCAGTACTTC
CDR3: CASSLSGQGLNYEQYF

V: TRBV18
J: TRBJ2-5
D: .
size: .
DNA: TGTGCCAGCTCACCACCGAGGGACCGATTGGGGGAGACCCAGTACTTC
CDR3: CASSPPRDRLGETQYF

V: TRBV28
J: TRBJ2-3
D: .
size: .
DNA: TGTGCCAGCAGTACCCTTAGCACAGATACGCAGTATTTT
CDR3: CASSTLSTDTQYF

V: TRBV7-6
J: TRBJ2-3
D: TRBD2
size: .
DNA: TGTGCCAGCAGCTTAAGAGTAGCGGGAGCTTTGGGTACCACAGATACGCAGTATTTT
CDR3: CASSLRVAGALGTTDTQYF

V: TRBV14
J: TRBJ2-1
D: TRBD2
size: once
DNA: TGTGCCAGCAGCTTGCTAGCGGGAGTAGAGCAGTTCTTC
CDR3: CASSLLAGVEQFF

V: TRBV28
J: TRBJ1-2
D: .
size: .
DNA: TGTGCCACGGCAGGGAACTATGGCTACACCTTC
CDR3: CATAGNYGYTF

V: TRBV19
J: TRBJ2-1
D: TRBD2
size: .
DNA: TGTGCCAGTAGTCCATCGGGGCTAGCGGGAGTAGGCGATGAGCAGTTCTTC
CDR3: CASSPSGLAGVGDEQFF

V: TRBV6-1
J: TRBJ2-3
D: .
size: few
DNA: TGTGCCAGCAGTGAAAAGGGAGAATGGGATACGCAGTATTTT
CDR3: CASSEKGEWDTQYF

V: TRBV10-3
J: TRBJ2-1
D: TRBD1
size: .
DNA: TGTGCCATCAGTAGTGAATGGGACAGGGGTTTGTTCGATGAGCAGTTCTTC
CDR3: CAISSEWDRGLFDEQFF

V: TRBV7-2
J: TRBJ2-5
D: TRBD2
size: .
DNA: TGTGCCAGCAGCTCGGCGGGACTAGGCGGTGGGGAGACCCAGTACTTC
CDR3: CASSSAGLGGGETQYF

V: TRBV6-5
J: TRBJ2-1
D: .
size: .
DNA: TGTGCCAGCAGTTACCGTAGGGTTAGCTCCTACAATGAGCAGTTCTTC
CDR3: CASSYRRVSSYNEQFF

V: TRBV18
J: TRBJ2-1
D: .
size: .
DNA: TGTGCCAGCTCACCACCGGGACTGAGGAATGAGCAGTTCTTC
CDR3: CASSPPGLRNEQFF

V: TRBV7-2
J: TRBJ1-5
D: TRBD1
size: large
DNA: TGTGCCAGCAGTGAACAGGGGATTGGCAATCAGCCCCAGCATTTT
CDR3: CASSEQGIGNQPQHF

V: TRBV7-9
J: TRBJ1-2
D: .
size: .
DNA: TGTGCCAGCAACAGGGCAGGGCGTCAGAACTATGGCTACACCTTC
CDR3: CASNRAGRQNYGYTF

V: TRBV11-1
J: TRBJ2-7
D: .
size: .
DNA: TGTGCCAGCAGCTTAGCGGACGACTACGAGCAGTACTTC
CDR3: CASSLADDYEQYF

V: TRBV27
J: TRBJ2-7
D: .
size: .
DNA: TGTGCCAGCAGTTTACAACCGAAACCCTACGAGCAGTACTTC
CDR3: CASSLQPKPYEQYF

V: TRBV6-1
J: TRBJ2-1
D: TRBD2
size: .
DNA: TGTGCCAGCAGTGCGACTAGCGGGAGGGATGAGCAGTTCTTC
CDR3: CASSATSGRDEQFF

V: TRBV5-8
J: TRBJ2-7
D: .
size: few
DNA: TGTGCCAGCAGCCTCGAGTCCCTTGGGGAGCAGTACTTC
CDR3: CASSLESLGEQYF

V: TRBV5-1
J: TRBJ2-1
D: .
size: few
DNA: TGCGCCAGCAGCTTGGACGGTAGCGGCTCGTTCTTC
CDR3: CASSLDGSGSFF

V: TRBV16
J: TRBJ2-7
D: .
size: .
DNA: TGTGCCAGCAGCTCCCAAGCCTACGAGCAGTACTTC
CDR3: CASSSQAYEQYF

V: TRBV7-2
J: TRBJ2-7
D: TRBD2
size: .
DNA: TGTGCCAGCAGCTTAATTGGGACGGGAGGGGGGTACGAGCAGTACTTC
CDR3: CASSLIGTGGGYEQYF

V: TRBV19
J: TRBJ1-3
D: .
size: .
DNA: TGTGCCAGTACCCCGCCCGGGACGCGTGCCGGCGGAAACACCATATATTTT
CDR3: CASTPPGTRAGGNTIYF

V: TRBV5-4
J: TRBJ2-2
D: TRBD2
size: .
DNA: TGTGCCAGCACCCTGCCGGCTAGCGGGACGAACACCGGGGAGCTGTTTTTT
CDR3: CASTLPASGTNTGELFF